One T cell receptor (beta chain) is described in this entry. Its target is not known. The sample comes from a study of T cells in Graves' hyperthyroidism and ophthalmopathy. Overall study results and limits: With a median lead of around 6.7 months before onset, the model predicted ophthalmopathy.

The source material, RNA transcripts, was used to amplify TCR beta CDR3 regions. The HTBI primer set drove a first-round RT-PCR of the TCR CDR3. TCRdb called the multiplex PCR reads again in MiXCR, with one record for every CDR3 protein. The sample lists 250,000 to 300,000 distinct CDR3 sequences, roughly 15% occurring once. V gave up 8 bases and J gave up 5 bases; unmatched junction bases: 10. This CDR3 region has 14 residues. Germline V gene sequence: CDR1 LNHDA, CDR2 SQIVND (reference sequence). The J gene is TRBJ2-7, the V gene TRBV19, with TRBD1 matching 9 bases. Material: blood. This receptor was identified in a woman aged 40 to 55 with Graves' hyperthyroidism. This CDR3 is CASPDPGQGDEQYF. Written as DNA, the CDR3 is TGTGCCAGTCCCGATCCGGGACAGGGAGACGAGCAGTACTTC. Looking up the rest from reference TRBV19 and TRBJ2-7 gives the full variable domain: DGGITQSPKYLFRKEGQNVTLSCEQNLNHDAMYWYRQDPGQGLRLIYYSQIVNDFQKGDIAEGYSVSREKKESFPLTVTSAQKNPTAFYLCASPDPGQGDEQYFGPGTRLTVT.